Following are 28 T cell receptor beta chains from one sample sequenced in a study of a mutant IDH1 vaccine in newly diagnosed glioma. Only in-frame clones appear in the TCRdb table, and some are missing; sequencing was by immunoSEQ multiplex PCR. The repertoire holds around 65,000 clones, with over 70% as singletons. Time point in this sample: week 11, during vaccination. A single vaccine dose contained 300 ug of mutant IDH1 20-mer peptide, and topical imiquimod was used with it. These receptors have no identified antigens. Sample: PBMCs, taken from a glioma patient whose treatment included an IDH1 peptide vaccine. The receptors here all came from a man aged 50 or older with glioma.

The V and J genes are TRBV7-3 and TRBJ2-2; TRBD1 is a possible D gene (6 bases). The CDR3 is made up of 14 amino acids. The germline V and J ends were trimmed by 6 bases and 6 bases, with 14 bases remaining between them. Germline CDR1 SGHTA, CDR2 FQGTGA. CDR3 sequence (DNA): TGTGCCAGCAGGGGCAACAGGGATGCCGGGGAGCTGTTTTTT. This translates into CASRGNRDAGELFF.

The CDR3 loop is CASSPKETPSNYEQYF. Here the CDR3 DNA reads TGTGCCAGCAGCCCTAAAGAAACCCCTTCCAACTACGAGCAGTACTTC. The gene calls are TRBV7-8 and TRBJ2-7; D remains ambiguous. Germline CDR1 SGHVS, CDR2 FQNEAQ. The CDR3 loop spans 16 amino acids. The ends were cut back, 5 bases at V and 3 bases at J, with 20 bases in the middle. The full variable domain, its missing parts supplied by reference TRBV7-8 and TRBJ2-7, is GAGVSQSPRYKVAKRGQDVALRCDPISGHVSLFWYQQALGQGPEFLTYFQNEAQLDKSGLPSDRFFAERPEGSVSTLKIQRTQQEDSAVYLCASSPKETPSNYEQYFGPGTRLTVT.

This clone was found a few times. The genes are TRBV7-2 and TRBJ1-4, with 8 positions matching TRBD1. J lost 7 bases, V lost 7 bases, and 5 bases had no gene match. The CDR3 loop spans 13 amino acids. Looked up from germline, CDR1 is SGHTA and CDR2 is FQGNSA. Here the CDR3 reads CASTDRGGEKLFF. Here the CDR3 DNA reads TGTGCCAGCACCGACAGGGGTGGTGAAAAACTGTTTTTT.

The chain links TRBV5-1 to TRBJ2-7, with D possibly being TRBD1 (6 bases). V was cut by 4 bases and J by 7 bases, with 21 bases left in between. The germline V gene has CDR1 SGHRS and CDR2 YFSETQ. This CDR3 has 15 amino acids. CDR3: CASSETRGRTREQYF. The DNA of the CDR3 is TGCGCCAGCAGCGAGACCAGGGGCCGGACGAGGGAGCAGTACTTC.

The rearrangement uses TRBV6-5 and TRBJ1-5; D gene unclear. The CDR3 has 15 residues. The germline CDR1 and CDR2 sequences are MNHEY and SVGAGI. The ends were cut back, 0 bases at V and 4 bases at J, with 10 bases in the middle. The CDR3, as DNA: TGTGCCAGCAGTTACTCGATAATGGGGAATCAGCCCCAGCATTTT. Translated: CASSYSIMGNQPQHF.

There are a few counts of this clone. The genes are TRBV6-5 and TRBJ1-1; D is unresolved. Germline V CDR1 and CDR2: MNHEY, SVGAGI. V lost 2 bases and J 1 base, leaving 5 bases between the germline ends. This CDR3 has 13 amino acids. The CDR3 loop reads CASSYGENTEAFF. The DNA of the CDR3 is TGTGCCAGCAGTTACGGGGAGAACACTGAAGCTTTCTTT.

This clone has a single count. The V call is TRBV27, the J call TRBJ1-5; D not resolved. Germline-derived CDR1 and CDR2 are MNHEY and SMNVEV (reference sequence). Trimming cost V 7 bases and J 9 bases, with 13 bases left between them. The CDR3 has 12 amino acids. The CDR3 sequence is CASKPQTGPQHF. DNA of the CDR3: TGTGCCAGCAAGCCTCAGACGGGGCCCCAGCATTTT.

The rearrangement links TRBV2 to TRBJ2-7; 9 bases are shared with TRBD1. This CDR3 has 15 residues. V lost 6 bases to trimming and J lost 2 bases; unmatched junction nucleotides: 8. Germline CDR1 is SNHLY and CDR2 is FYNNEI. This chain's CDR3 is CASRVPGQGTYEQYF. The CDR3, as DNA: TGTGCCAGCAGAGTCCCGGGACAGGGAACCTACGAGCAGTACTTC.

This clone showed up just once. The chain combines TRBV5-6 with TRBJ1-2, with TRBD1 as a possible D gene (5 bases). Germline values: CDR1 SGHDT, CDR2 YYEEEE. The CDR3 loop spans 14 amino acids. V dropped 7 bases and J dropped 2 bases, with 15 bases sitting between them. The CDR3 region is CASARTRRNYGYTF. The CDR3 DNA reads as TGTGCCAGCGCTAGGACAAGGAGGAACTATGGCTACACCTTC.

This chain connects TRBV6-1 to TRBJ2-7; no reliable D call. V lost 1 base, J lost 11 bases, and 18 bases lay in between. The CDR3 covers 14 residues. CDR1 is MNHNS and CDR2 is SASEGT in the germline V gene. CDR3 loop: CASSEGGQLRREYF. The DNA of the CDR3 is TGTGCCAGCAGTGAAGGAGGTCAGCTTAGAAGAGAGTACTTC.

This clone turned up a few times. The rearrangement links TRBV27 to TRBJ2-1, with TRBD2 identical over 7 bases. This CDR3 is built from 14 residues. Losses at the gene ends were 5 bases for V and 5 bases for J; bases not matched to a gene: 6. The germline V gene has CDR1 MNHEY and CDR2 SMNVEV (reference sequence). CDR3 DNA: TGTGCCAGCAGTCCCCTTAGCGGGCACAATGAGCAGTTCTTC. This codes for CASSPLSGHNEQFF.

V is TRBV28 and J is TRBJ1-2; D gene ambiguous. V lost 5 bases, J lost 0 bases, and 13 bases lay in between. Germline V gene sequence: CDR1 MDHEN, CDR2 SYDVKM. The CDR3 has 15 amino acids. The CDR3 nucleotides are TGTGCCAGCAGTGTGGGCAGCATAGCTAACTATGGCTACACCTTC. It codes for CASSVGSIANYGYTF.

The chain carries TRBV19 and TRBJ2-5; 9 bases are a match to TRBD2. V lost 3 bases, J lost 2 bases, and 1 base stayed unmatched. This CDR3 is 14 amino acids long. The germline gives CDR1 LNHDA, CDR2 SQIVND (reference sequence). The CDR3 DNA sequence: TGTGCCAGTAGTATGAGCGGGGGGCAAGAGACCCAGTACTTC. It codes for CASSMSGGQETQYF.

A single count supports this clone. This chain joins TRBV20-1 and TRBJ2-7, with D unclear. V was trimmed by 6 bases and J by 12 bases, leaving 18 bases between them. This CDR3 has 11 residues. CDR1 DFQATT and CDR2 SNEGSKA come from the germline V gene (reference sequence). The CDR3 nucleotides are TGCAGTGCCGGAAGTCCGAGACGTACGTACTTC. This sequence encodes CSAGSPRRTYF.

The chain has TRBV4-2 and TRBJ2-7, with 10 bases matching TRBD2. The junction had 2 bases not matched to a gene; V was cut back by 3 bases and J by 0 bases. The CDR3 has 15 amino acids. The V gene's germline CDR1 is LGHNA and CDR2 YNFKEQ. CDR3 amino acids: CASSQGTSVSYEQYF. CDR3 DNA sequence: TGTGCCAGCAGCCAGGGGACTAGCGTCTCCTACGAGCAGTACTTC.

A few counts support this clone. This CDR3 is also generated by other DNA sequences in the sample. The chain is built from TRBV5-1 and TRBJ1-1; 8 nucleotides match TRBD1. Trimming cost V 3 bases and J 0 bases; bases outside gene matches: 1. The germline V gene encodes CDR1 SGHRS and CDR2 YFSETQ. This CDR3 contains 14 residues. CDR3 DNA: TGCGCCAGCAGCTCGACAGGGGTGAACACTGAAGCTTTCTTT. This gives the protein CASSSTGVNTEAFF.

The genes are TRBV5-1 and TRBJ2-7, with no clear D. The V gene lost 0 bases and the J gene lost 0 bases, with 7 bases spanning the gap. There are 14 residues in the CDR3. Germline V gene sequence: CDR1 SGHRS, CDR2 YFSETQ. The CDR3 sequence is CASSLDGVSYEQYF. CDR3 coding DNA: TGCGCCAGCAGCTTGGACGGAGTCTCCTACGAGCAGTACTTC.

The CDR3 is CASSIGHSNQPQHF. Here the CDR3 DNA reads TGTGCCAGTAGTATCGGGCATAGCAATCAGCCCCAGCATTTT. The rearrangement links TRBV19 to TRBJ1-5, with D unresolved. There are 14 residues in the CDR3. V gave up 3 bases and J gave up 0 bases, with 6 bases separating them. Germline V CDR1 and CDR2: LNHDA, SQIVND (reference sequence).

The CDR3 DNA reads as TGTGCCAGTAGTGGGCGGGGTCAGGGGTTCTGGGCCAACGTCCTGACTTTC. This translates into CASSGRGQGFWANVLTF. This sequence joins TRBV19 and TRBJ2-6; D is tentatively TRBD1 or TRBD2 (6 bases each). Per the germline V gene, CDR1 is LNHDA and CDR2 is SQIVND (reference sequence). The V and J ends lost 5 bases and 5 bases respectively, with 19 bases between them. This CDR3 spans 17 amino acids.

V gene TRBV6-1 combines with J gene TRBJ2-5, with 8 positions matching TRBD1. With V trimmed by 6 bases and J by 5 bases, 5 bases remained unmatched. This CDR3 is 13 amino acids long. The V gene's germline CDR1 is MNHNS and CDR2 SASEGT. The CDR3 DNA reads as TGTGCCAGCAGATCAGGGGGCTGGGAGACCCAGTACTTC. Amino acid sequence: CASRSGGWETQYF.

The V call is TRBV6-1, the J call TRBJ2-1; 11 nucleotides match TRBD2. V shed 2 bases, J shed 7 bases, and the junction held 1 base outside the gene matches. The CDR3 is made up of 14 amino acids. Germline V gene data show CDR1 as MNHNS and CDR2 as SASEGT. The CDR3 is CASSELAGGNEQFF. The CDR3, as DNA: TGTGCCAGCAGTGAACTAGCGGGGGGTAATGAGCAGTTCTTC.

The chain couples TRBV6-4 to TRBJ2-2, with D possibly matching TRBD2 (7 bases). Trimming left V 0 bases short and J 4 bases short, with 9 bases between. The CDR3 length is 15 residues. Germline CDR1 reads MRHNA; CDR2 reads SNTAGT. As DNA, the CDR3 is TGTGCCAGCAGTGACTCGGCGGGGGCCACCGGGGAGCTGTTTTTT. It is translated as CASSDSAGATGELFF.

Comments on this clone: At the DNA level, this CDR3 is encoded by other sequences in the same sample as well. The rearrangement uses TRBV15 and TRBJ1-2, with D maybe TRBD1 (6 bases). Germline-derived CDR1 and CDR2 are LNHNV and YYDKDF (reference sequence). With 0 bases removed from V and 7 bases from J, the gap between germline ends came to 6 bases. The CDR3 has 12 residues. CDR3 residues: CATSRDRGGYTF. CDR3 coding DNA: TGTGCCACCAGCAGAGACAGGGGTGGCTACACCTTC.

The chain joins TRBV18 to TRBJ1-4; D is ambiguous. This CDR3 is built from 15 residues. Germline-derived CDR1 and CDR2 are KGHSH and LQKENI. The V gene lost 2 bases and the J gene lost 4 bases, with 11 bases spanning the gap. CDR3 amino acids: CASSPFADLNEKLFF. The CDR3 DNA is TGTGCCAGCTCACCATTTGCAGACCTTAATGAAAAACTGTTTTTT.

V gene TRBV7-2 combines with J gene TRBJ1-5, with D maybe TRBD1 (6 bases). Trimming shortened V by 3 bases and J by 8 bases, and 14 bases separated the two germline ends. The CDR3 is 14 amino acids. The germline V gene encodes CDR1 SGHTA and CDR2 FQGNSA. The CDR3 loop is CASSFGGGEEPQHF. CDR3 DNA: TGTGCCAGCAGCTTCGGGGGCGGGGAGGAGCCCCAGCATTTT. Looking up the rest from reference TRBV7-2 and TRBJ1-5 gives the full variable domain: GAGVSQSPSNKVTEKGKDVELRCDPISGHTALYWYRQSLGQGLEFLIYFQGNSAPDKSGLPSDRFSAERTGGSVSTLTIQRTQQEDSAVYLCASSFGGGEEPQHFGDGTRLSIL.

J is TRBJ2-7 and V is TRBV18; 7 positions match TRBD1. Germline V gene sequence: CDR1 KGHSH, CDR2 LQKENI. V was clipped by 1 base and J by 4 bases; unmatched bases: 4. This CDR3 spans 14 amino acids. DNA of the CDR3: TGTGCCAGCTCACCACAGACAGGGCCGTACGAGCAGTACTTC. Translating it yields CASSPQTGPYEQYF. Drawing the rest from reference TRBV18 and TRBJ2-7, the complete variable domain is NAGVMQNPRHLVRRRGQEARLRCSPMKGHSHVYWYRQLPEEGLKFMVYLQKENIIDESGMPKERFSAEFPKEGPSILRIQQVVRGDSAAYFCASSPQTGPYEQYFGPGTRLTVT.

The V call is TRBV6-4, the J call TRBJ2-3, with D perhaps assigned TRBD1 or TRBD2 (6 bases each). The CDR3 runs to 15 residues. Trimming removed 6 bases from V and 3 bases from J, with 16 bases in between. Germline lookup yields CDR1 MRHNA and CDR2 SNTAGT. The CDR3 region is CASSEEGGWTDTQYF. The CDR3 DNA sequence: TGTGCCAGCAGCGAAGAGGGGGGCTGGACAGATACGCAGTATTTT.

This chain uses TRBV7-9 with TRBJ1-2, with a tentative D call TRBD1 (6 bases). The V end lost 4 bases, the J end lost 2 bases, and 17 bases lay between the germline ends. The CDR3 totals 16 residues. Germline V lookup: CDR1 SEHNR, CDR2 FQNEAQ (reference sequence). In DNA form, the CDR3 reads TGTGCCAGCAGCTCCCCTGGTCTAACAGGGAACTATGGCTACACCTTC. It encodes CASSSPGLTGNYGYTF. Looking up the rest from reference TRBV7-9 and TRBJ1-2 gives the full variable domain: DTGVSQNPRHKITKRGQNVTFRCDPISEHNRLYWYRQTLGQGPEFLTYFQNEAQLEKSRLLSDRFSAERPKGSFSTLEIQRTEQGDSAMYLCASSSPGLTGNYGYTFGSGTRLTVV.